The sequence of this TCR beta chain was determined in a study of shared clonotypes between healthy human individuals. Clones were sequenced by immunoSEQ multiplex PCR, and TCRdb holds only the in-frame ones, with some missing. Of roughly 510,000 clones detected, 60% to 80% appear once; the ten largest clones hold about an eighth. The TCR originated in a middle-aged woman in good health. Some clones in this sample may be carry-over from other donors' samples. The sequenced material came from PBMCs.

The CDR3, as DNA: TGTGCCAGCAGCTTTACCTCTACAGGCCAAGATACGCAGTATTTT. Protein: CASSFTSTGQDTQYF. V usage is TRBV11-2 and J usage is TRBJ2-3; perhaps TRBD1 as D (5 bases). The CDR3 totals 15 residues. The germline CDR1 and CDR2 sequences are SGHAT and FQNNGV. Deletions cut 3 bases from V and 5 bases from J, with 15 bases between.